The next 5 T cell receptor beta chains were all read from a single sample in a study of patients and donors after allogeneic stem cell transplantation. TCRdb redid the calling of the RT-PCR reads with MiXCR, one entry per CDR3 protein. In the table there are approximately 210,000 distinct CDR3 sequences, roughly two fifths of which are singletons. Sequencing was done on a sample of blood, either unsorted or a sorted T cell fraction (not recorded which). Every receptor here comes from a human donor who was either an allogeneic HSCT recipient or a stem cell or donor lymphocyte infusion donor (not recorded which). It is not recorded whose cells these are; they may come from a transplant donor.

CDR3 amino acids: CASSLPLGAGNTIYF. The CDR3 region has the DNA TGTGCCAGCAGCCTTCCCCTGGGGGCTGGAAACACCATATATTTT. The chain is built from TRBV3-1 and TRBJ1-3, with a weak D call TRBD1 (5 bases). The length of the CDR3 is 15 residues. Per the germline V gene, CDR1 is LGHDT and CDR2 is YNNKEL (reference sequence). V was cut by 4 bases and J by 2 bases, with 12 bases left in between.

V usage is TRBV15 and J usage is TRBJ2-1, with TRBD2 matching 7 bases. The germline gives CDR1 LNHNV, CDR2 YYDKDF (reference sequence). The CDR3 consists of 19 residues. V lost 0 bases, J lost 4 bases, and 15 bases stayed unmatched. The CDR3 DNA sequence: TGTGCCACCAGCAGAGATGAGCTAGCGGAGAAGGGGCCTTACAATGAGCAGTTCTTC. This encodes CATSRDELAEKGPYNEQFF.

The chain joins TRBV28 to TRBJ2-7, with D possibly TRBD1 on 5 matching bases. The V gene lost 1 base and the J gene lost 2 bases, with 9 bases spanning the gap. Germline CDR1 reads MDHEN; CDR2 reads SYDVKM. This CDR3 contains 14 residues. The CDR3 spells CASSLYRLPYEQYF. CDR3 DNA sequence: TGTGCCAGCAGTTTATACAGGTTGCCCTACGAGCAGTACTTC.

This sequence joins TRBV12-3 or TRBV12-4 and TRBJ1-2; 8 nucleotides line up with TRBD1. This CDR3 spans 17 amino acids. The J segment lost 6 bases and the V segment lost 0 bases, leaving 12 bases of the junction unmatched. CDR3 sequence: CASSLAQFRGRGDGYTF. As DNA, the CDR3 is TGTGCCAGCAGTTTAGCGCAGTTCAGGGGGCGCGGAGATGGCTACACCTTC.

This clonotype was detected only a few times. The rearrangement joins TRBV4-3 to TRBJ2-2; D remains unclear. In germline, CDR1 is LGHNA, CDR2 YSLEER. This CDR3 contains 12 residues. V lost 1 base, J lost 5 bases, and 2 bases lay in between. The CDR3 loop reads CASSQVTGELFF. CDR3 nucleotide sequence: TGCGCCAGCAGCCAAGTTACCGGGGAGCTGTTTTTT.